Presented here are 10 T cell receptor beta chains from one specimen sequenced in a study of cytomegalovirus exposure and HLA in healthy donors. PCR involved 60 Vbeta and 13 Jbeta primers. Clones were read by immunoSEQ multiplex PCR, and TCRdb kept only the in-frame ones, dropping some. Altogether 200,000 or so clones are present, approximately 70% being singletons, with the ten largest covering about 2.5%. Sequenced sample: PBMCs. These receptors came from a middle-aged man in good health and CMV-seropositive.

The chain employs TRBV15 and TRBJ1-2; possibly TRBD1 for D (6 bases). This CDR3 region has 15 residues. CDR1 and CDR2 (germline): LNHNV, YYDKDF (reference sequence). Trimming took 1 base from V and 0 from J, leaving 9 bases between them. This chain's CDR3 is CATSRADRPNYGYTF. In nucleotides, the CDR3 is TGTGCCACCAGCAGAGCAGACAGGCCTAACTATGGCTACACCTTC.

This clone was found a few times. The gene calls are TRBV4-1 and TRBJ2-5, with D unclear. The DNA end is more similar to TRBJ2-7, so the J call may be wrong. Germline CDR1 is MGHRA and CDR2 is YSYEKL. The CDR3 is 14 amino acids. The CDR3 nucleotides read TGCGCCAGCAGCCAAGTCCACAGCCAATACGAGCAGTACTTC. Translated, it gives CASSQVHSQYEQYF.

The chain has TRBV19 and TRBJ2-7, with 10 bases lining up with TRBD2. CDR1 and CDR2 from the germline V gene are LNHDA and SQIVND (reference sequence). The CDR3 has 14 residues. V dropped 3 bases and J dropped 3; count of bases not matched to a gene: 2. CDR3 DNA sequence: TGTGCCAGTAGTATCCGACTAGCGGGCTACGAGCAGTACTTC. Translating it yields CASSIRLAGYEQYF.

The chain recombines TRBV5-1 with TRBJ1-3; D uncertain. The V and J ends lost 3 bases and 3 bases respectively, with 7 bases between them. Germline V gene sequence: CDR1 SGHRS, CDR2 YFSETQ. CDR3 length equals 13 residues. CDR3: CASSSDVGNTIYF. In nucleotides, the CDR3 is TGCGCCAGCAGCTCAGATGTTGGAAACACCATATATTTT.

The V and J genes are TRBV7-6 and TRBJ2-3; 8 bases fit TRBD2. V lost 5 bases, J lost 0 bases, and 13 bases stayed unmatched. Germline V gives CDR1 SGHVS, CDR2 FNYEAQ. The CDR3 is made up of 18 amino acids. The DNA for the CDR3 is TGTGCCAGCAGCACCTCGGCGGCGGGGGGCCGAAGCACAGATACGCAGTATTTT. Amino acids: CASSTSAAGGRSTDTQYF.

The sample holds a few counts of this clone. This chain uses TRBV5-8 with TRBJ1-1; 7 positions agree with TRBD1. CDR3 length equals 15 residues. Unmatched junction bases numbered 8, after V lost 6 bases and J lost 0 bases. Germline V gene sequence: CDR1 SGHTS, CDR2 YDEGEE. CDR3 nucleotide sequence: TGTGCCAGCACCCCTTTCCAGGGGGTGAACACTGAAGCTTTCTTT. Its translation is CASTPFQGVNTEAFF.

V is TRBV6-1 and J is TRBJ2-1, with a weak D call TRBD2 (6 bases). Germline CDR1 and CDR2: MNHNS and SASEGT. The CDR3 length is 14 residues. The V end lost 7 bases, the J end lost 7 bases, and 17 bases lay between the germline ends. Here the CDR3 reads CASNPGLGGNEQFF. The CDR3 DNA reads TGTGCCAGCAATCCCGGGCTTGGGGGGAATGAGCAGTTCTTC.

CDR3 in DNA: TGTGCCAGCTCACCACCATGGGGAGATGGCTACACCTTC. Encoded protein: CASSPPWGDGYTF. The chain recombines TRBV18 with TRBJ1-2; D ambiguous. The V end was cut by 0 bases, the J end by 6 bases, with 8 bases between. Per germline, CDR1 KGHSH and CDR2 LQKENI. The CDR3 length is 13 residues. Filled out from reference TRBV18 and TRBJ1-2, the complete variable domain reads NAGVMQNPRHLVRRRGQEARLRCSPMKGHSHVYWYRQLPEEGLKFMVYLQKENIIDESGMPKERFSAEFPKEGPSILRIQQVVRGDSAAYFCASSPPWGDGYTFGSGTRLTVV.

The table lists this clone with a few counts. The chain joins TRBV10-1 to TRBJ2-7; TRBD1 aligns across 11 bases. The J call may be incorrect, as the DNA end agrees better with TRBJ2-4. The CDR3 is 13 residues long. Germline CDR1 and CDR2: WNHNN and SYGVQD (reference sequence). The CDR3 here is CASSPGTGGIQYF. The CDR3 DNA reads as TGCGCCAGCAGCCCCGGGACAGGGGGCATTCAGTACTTC.

This clone turned up a few times. The chain recombines TRBV19 with TRBJ2-5, with 8 bases lining up with TRBD2. The CDR3 sequence is 14 residues long. Germline CDR1 and CDR2: LNHDA and SQIVND (reference sequence). After removal of 5 bases from V and 5 bases from J, the junction contained 7 bases not matched to a gene. The CDR3 region has the DNA TGTGCCAGTAGTGTGACGGGGGGGCGGGAGACCCAGTACTTC. Translation: CASSVTGGRETQYF.